The clone carrying this T cell receptor beta chain was observed once. Its target is unknown. This specimen belongs to a study of T cell responses to AZD1222 COVID-19 vaccine. Trimming shortened V by 2 bases and J by 7 bases, and 6 bases separated the two germline ends. The CDR3 is made up of 12 amino acids. The germline V gene has CDR1 WNHNN and CDR2 SYGVQD (reference sequence). Libraries were prepared by immunoSEQ multiplex PCR; TCRdb keeps only in-frame clonotypes and omits some of them. The data show 150,000 or so clones, roughly 90% seen once. General study findings and limits: Two AZD1222 administrations were followed by greater Spike-specific TCR breadth and depth.

This sequence was found in an adult in good health. This material consisted of peripheral blood, taken on day 0 of AZD1222 vaccination. The chain uses TRBV10-1 and TRBJ2-1; D gene uncertain. CDR3 in amino acids: CASSEAENEQFF. The CDR3 region has the DNA TGCGCCAGCAGTGAGGCGGAAAATGAGCAGTTCTTC.